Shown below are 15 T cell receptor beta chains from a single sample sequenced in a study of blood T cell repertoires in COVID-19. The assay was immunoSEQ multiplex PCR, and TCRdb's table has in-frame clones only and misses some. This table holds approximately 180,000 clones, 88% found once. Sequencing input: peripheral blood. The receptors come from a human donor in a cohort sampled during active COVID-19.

CDR3 DNA sequence: TGTGCCACCAGCAGAGATTTGGGACAGGGAGAAGAGCAGTTCTTC. Encoded protein: CATSRDLGQGEEQFF. V gene TRBV15 combines with J gene TRBJ2-1; 9 nucleotides match TRBD1. Germline assignment: CDR1 LNHNV and CDR2 YYDKDF (reference sequence). There are 15 residues in the CDR3. The V segment lost 0 bases and the J segment 10 bases; nucleotides outside the gene matches: 7.

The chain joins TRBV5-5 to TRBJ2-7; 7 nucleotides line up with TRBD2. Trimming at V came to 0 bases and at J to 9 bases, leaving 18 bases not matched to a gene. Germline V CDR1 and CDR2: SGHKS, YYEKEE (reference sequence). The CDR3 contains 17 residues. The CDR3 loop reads CASSLAPAGVSYLVQYF. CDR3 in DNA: TGTGCCAGCAGCTTGGCCCCGGCGGGGGTCTCCTACTTGGTGCAGTACTTC.

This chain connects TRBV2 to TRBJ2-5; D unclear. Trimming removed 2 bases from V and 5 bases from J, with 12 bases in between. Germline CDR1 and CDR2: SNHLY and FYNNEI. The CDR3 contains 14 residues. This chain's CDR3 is CASSENGLRETQYF. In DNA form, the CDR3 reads TGTGCCAGCAGTGAAAATGGGCTCCGGGAGACCCAGTACTTC.

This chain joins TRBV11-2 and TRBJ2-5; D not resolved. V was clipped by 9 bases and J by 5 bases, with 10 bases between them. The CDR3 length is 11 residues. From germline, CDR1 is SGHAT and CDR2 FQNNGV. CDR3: CASSPRETQYF. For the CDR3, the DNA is TGTGCCAGTTCACCTCGGGAGACCCAGTACTTC.

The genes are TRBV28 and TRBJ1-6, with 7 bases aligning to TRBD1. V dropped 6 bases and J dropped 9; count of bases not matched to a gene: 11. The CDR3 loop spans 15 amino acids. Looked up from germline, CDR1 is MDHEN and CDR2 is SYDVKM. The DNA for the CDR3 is TGTGCCAGCAGCCCCCTACAGGGGTCGGGTTCACCCCTCCACTTT. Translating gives CASSPLQGSGSPLHF.

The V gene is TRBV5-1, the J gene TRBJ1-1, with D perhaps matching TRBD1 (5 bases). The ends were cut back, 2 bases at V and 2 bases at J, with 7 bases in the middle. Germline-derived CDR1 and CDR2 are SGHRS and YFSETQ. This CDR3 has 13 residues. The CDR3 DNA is TGCGCCAGCAGCTTAACAGGTAACACTGAAGCTTTCTTT. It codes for CASSLTGNTEAFF.

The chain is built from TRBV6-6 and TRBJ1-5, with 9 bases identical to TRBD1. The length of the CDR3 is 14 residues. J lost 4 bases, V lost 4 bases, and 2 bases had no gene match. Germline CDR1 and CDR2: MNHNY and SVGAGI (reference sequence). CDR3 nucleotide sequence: TGTGCCAGCAGTTTCGACAGGGGGAATCAGCCCCAGCATTTT. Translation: CASSFDRGNQPQHF.

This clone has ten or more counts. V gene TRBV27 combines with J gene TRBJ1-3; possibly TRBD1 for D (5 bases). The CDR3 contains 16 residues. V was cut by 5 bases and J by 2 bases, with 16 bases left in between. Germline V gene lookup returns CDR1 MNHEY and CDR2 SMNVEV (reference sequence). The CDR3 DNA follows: TGTGCCAGCAGTCCCCTGACTCAGGGTACTGGAAACACCATATATTTT. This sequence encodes CASSPLTQGTGNTIYF.

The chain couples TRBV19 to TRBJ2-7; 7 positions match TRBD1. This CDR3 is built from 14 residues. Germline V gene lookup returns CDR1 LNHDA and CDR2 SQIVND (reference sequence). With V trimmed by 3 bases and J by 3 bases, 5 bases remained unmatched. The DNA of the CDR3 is TGTGCCAGTAGTATCGGCAGACAGGGCTACGAGCAGTACTTC. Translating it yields CASSIGRQGYEQYF.

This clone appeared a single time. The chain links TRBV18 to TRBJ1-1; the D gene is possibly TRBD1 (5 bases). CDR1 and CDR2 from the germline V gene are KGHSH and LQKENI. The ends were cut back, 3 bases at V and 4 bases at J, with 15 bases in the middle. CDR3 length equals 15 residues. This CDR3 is CASSPSGGSRTEAFF. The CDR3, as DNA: TGTGCCAGCTCACCCTCCGGGGGGAGTCGCACTGAAGCTTTCTTT.

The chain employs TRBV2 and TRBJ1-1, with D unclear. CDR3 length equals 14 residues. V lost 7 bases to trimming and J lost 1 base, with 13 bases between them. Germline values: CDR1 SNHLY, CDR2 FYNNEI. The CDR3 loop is CASIPQASNTEAFF. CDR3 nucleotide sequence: TGTGCCAGCATCCCGCAAGCTTCGAACACTGAAGCTTTCTTT.

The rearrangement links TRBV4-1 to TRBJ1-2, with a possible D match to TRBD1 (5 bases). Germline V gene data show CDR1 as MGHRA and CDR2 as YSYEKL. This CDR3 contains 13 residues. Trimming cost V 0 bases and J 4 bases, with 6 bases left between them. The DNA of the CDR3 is TGCGCCAGCAGCCAAGAGCAGGGCTATGGCTACACCTTC. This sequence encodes CASSQEQGYGYTF.

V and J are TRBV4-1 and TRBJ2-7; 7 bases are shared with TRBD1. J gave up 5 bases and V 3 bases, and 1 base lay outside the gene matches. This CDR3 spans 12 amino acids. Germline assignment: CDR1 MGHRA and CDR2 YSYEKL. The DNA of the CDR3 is TGCGCCAGCAGCCACGACAGGGACGAGCAGTACTTC. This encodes CASSHDRDEQYF.

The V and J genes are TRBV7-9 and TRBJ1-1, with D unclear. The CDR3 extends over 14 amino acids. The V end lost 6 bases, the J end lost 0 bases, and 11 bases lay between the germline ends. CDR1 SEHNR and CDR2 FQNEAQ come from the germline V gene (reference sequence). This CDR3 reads CASRLGAMNTEAFF. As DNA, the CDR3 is TGTGCCAGCAGACTAGGAGCAATGAACACTGAAGCTTTCTTT.

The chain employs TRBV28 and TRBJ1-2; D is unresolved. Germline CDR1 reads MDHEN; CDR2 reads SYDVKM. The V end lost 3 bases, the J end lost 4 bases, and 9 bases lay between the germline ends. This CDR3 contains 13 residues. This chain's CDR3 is CASSLRQAYGYTF. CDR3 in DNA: TGTGCCAGCAGTTTGCGTCAGGCCTATGGCTACACCTTC.